This T cell receptor (beta chain) was observed in a study of immune heterogeneity within non-small cell lung tumors. Study-wide background: Of all tumors, several turned out to be squamous cell carcinomas, approximately 9 were non-squamous carcinomas and 1 was not otherwise specified.

Germline loops: CDR1 MNHEY, CDR2 SMNVEV (reference sequence). This CDR3 has 13 residues. The V segment lost 2 bases and the J segment 4 bases; nucleotides outside the gene matches: 1. A multiplex PCR containing 32 V primers and 13 J primers was used to amplify TCR beta CDR3. TCRdb reprocessed the multiplex PCR reads with MiXCR, giving one entry per CDR3 protein. The sample carries approximately 6,000 distinct CDR3 sequences, around 23% recorded once. Ten or more counts support this clonotype. Its antigen is unknown. A much larger clone lies a single base off, so this may be a read error. Regarding the study as a whole: Within a patient, dominant CDR3 beta clonotypes were shared across sites, though different locations had unique frequent clones.

Samples each supplied about 650 ng of bulk tumor genomic DNA as template. Several biopsies per primary tumor were taken during surgery, spaced as far apart as possible. Enrolled individuals presented with untreated, newly diagnosed non-small cell lung cancer and received curative surgery. All donors had received a new diagnosis of non-small cell lung cancer and were undergoing surgery with curative intent. The rearrangement uses TRBV27 and TRBJ2-7; 8 nucleotides line up with TRBD2. The TCR was taken from a man between 60 and 70 years old with non-small cell lung cancer. The sample consisted of lung tumor tissue. This chain's CDR3 is CASSLSGGYEQYF. Written as DNA, the CDR3 is TGTGCCAGCAGTTTAAGCGGGGGTTACGAGCAGTACTTC.